In its sample, the clone carrying this T cell receptor (beta chain) was seen many times. The antigen is not known. The record originates from a study of neurological immune-mediated disorders. Study results and caveats: In HTLV-1-associated myelopathy, TCR clonal expansion was greatest, whereas multiple sclerosis had the least, falling below healthy controls.

The team produced cDNA through 5'RACE using 10-nucleotide random UMIs. TCRdb reanalysed the 5' RACE reads using MiXCR and keeps one entry per CDR3 protein. The table records about 62,000 distinct CDR3 sequences, about 3.5% of them present only once. This CDR3 spans 16 amino acids. V lost 0 bases to trimming and J lost 7 bases, with 17 bases between them. CDR1 and CDR2 from the germline V gene are SGHRS and YFSETQ. This chain connects TRBV5-1 to TRBJ2-1; TRBD1 is a possible D gene (5 bases). The TCR originated in a woman between 50 and 59 years old with multiple sclerosis. The sequencing input was PBMCs. The CDR3 nucleotides read TGCGCCAGCAGCTTGGCCCCCCAAATAGGGGTTAATGAGCAGTTCTTC. Amino acids: CASSLAPQIGVNEQFF.